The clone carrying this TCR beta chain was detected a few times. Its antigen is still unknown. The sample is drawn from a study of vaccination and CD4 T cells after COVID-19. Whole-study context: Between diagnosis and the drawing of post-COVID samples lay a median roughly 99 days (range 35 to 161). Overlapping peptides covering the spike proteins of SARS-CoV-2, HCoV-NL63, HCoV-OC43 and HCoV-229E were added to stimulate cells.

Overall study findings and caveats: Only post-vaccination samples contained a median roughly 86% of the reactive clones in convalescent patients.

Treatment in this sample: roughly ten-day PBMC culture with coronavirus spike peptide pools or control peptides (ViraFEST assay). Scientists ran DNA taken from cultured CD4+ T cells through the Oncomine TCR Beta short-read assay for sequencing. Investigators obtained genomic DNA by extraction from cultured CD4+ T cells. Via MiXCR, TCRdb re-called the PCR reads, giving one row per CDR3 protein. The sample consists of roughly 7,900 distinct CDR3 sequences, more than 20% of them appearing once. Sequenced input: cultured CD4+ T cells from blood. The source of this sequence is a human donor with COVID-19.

Here the CDR3 reads CASSANDRGSGGEQYF. CDR3 bases: TGTGCCAGTAGCGCAAACGACAGGGGTAGTGGTGGCGAGCAGTACTTC. J is TRBJ2-7 and V is TRBV19; 8 bases fit TRBD1. The CDR3 loop spans 16 amino acids. From germline, CDR1 is LNHDA and CDR2 SQIVND (reference sequence). J gave up 6 bases and V 6 bases, and 16 bases lay outside the gene matches.